This T cell receptor beta chain comes out of a study of graft-versus-host responses after intestinal transplantation. The wider study: Anti-thymocyte globulin was used for induction in all recipients, who then took tacrolimus and steroids for 2 to 4 years.

Broader study findings: GvH clones were identified in recipient marrow, with some first appearing in ileum or blood.

Clones were read by immunoSEQ multiplex PCR, and TCRdb kept only the in-frame ones, dropping some. The table shows some 13,000 clones, with about 67% occurring only once. The germline gives CDR1 SGHRS, CDR2 YFSETQ. V shed 0 bases, J shed 7 bases, and the junction held 10 bases outside the gene matches. The CDR3 is made up of 18 amino acids. Intraepithelial plus lamina propria lymphocytes were released by processing graft tissue. Worth noting for this clone: The target antigen is unknown.

The rearrangement uses TRBV5-1 and TRBJ2-3; 14 positions agree with TRBD2. This TCR came from a human patient who received an intestinal transplant, so some T cells may come from the graft donor. Source: ileum tissue, taken 16 days after intestinal transplant. Written as DNA, the CDR3 is TGCGCCAGCAGCTTGGCCGGACTAGCGGGAGGTAGGGGATATACGCAGTATTTT. Its translation: CASSLAGLAGGRGYTQYF.